These 8 T cell receptor beta chains share one sample of origin, sequenced in a study of blood T cell repertoires in COVID-19. Using immunoSEQ multiplex PCR, the repertoire was profiled, and TCRdb retains in-frame clones only, with some absent. The sample holds about 130,000 clones; around four fifths are singletons and the top ten take 13%. The sequenced sample was peripheral blood. These receptors all come from a human donor in a cohort sampled during active COVID-19.

The chain couples TRBV30 to TRBJ1-1; 8 bases fit TRBD1. J was trimmed by 5 bases and V by 7 bases; bases with no gene match: 9. Germline CDR1 reads GTSNPN; CDR2 reads SVGIG (reference sequence). This CDR3 region has 13 residues. CDR3 loop: CAYESGGWTEAFF. CDR3 coding DNA: TGTGCCTACGAGTCAGGGGGCTGGACTGAAGCTTTCTTT.

The chain recombines TRBV20-1 with TRBJ2-1; D possibly corresponds to TRBD2 (5 bases). CDR3 length equals 13 residues. V shed 3 bases and J shed 5 bases, with 11 bases lying between them. Germline CDR1 DFQATT, CDR2 SNEGSKA (reference sequence). For the CDR3, the DNA is TGCAGTGCTAGTGAGACTAACAACAATGAGCAGTTCTTC. As protein: CSASETNNNEQFF.

V and J are TRBV2 and TRBJ1-2; no firm D call. The CDR3 is made up of 11 amino acids. In germline, CDR1 is SNHLY, CDR2 FYNNEI. V dropped 5 bases and J dropped 6 bases, with 7 bases sitting between them. CDR3: CASSLTNGYTF. Here the CDR3 DNA reads TGTGCCAGCAGTCTTACAAATGGCTACACCTTC. Using reference TRBV2 and TRBJ1-2 for the parts outside the CDR3, the full variable domain is EPEVTQTPSHQVTQMGQEVILRCVPISNHLYFYWYRQILGQKVEFLVSFYNNEISEKSEIFDDQFSVERPDGSNFTLKIRSTKLEDSAMYFCASSLTNGYTFGSGTRLTVV.

V gene TRBV30 combines with J gene TRBJ2-2; 8 nucleotides match TRBD1. Losses at the gene ends were 5 bases for V and 1 base for J; bases not matched to a gene: 6. CDR3 length: 15 residues. Germline-derived CDR1 and CDR2 are GTSNPN and SVGIG (reference sequence). The CDR3 region is CAWDRGYGNTGELFF. Here the CDR3 DNA reads TGTGCCTGGGACAGGGGTTACGGGAACACCGGGGAGCTGTTTTTT.

The chain's CDR3 is CASSELSGGQETQYF. CDR3 nucleotides: TGTGCCAGCAGCGAACTAAGCGGGGGGCAAGAGACCCAGTACTTC. The chain couples TRBV9 to TRBJ2-5; TRBD2 matches 9 bases. V was pared by 3 bases and J by 2 bases, with 5 bases of the junction left unmatched. Germline CDR1 is SGDLS and CDR2 is YYNGEE. The CDR3 is 15 residues long.

The genes are TRBV19 and TRBJ2-3; 11 bases are a match to TRBD2. The CDR3 totals 13 residues. Trimming removed 6 bases from V and 6 bases from J; junction bases left unmatched: 2. The germline CDR1 and CDR2 sequences are LNHDA and SQIVND (reference sequence). Here the CDR3 reads CASRASGGDTQYF. The CDR3 DNA follows: TGTGCCAGTAGGGCTAGCGGGGGGGATACGCAGTATTTT.

This rearrangement joins TRBV7-2 to TRBJ2-7; 8 nucleotides match TRBD1. Losses at the gene ends were 8 bases for V and 3 bases for J; bases not matched to a gene: 12. The germline CDR1 and CDR2 sequences are SGHTA and FQGNSA. The CDR3 is made up of 15 amino acids. For the CDR3, the DNA is TGTGCCAGCCAGCTTTCCGGGACAGGCTACTACGAGCAGTACTTC. Protein product: CASQLSGTGYYEQYF.

The count of this clone is one. The rearrangement uses TRBV24-1 and TRBJ1-2; 8 bases map to TRBD1. Germline CDR1 KGHDR, CDR2 SFDVKD. The length of the CDR3 is 15 residues. After removal of 1 base from V and 3 bases from J, the junction contained 3 bases not matched to a gene. CDR3 sequence (DNA): TGTGCCACCAGTGATTTACCGACAGGGGACTATGGCTACACCTTC. This gives the protein CATSDLPTGDYGYTF.